The next 19 T cell receptor beta chains were all read from a single sample in a study of T cell responses to AZD1222 COVID-19 vaccine. The method was immunoSEQ multiplex PCR; TCRdb's version includes in-frame clones alone and lacks a portion of them. The repertoire consists of 150,000 to 200,000 clones, with about 87% occurring once and the leading ten covering roughly 6%. The sequencing used peripheral blood, collected on day 0 of AZD1222 vaccination. The receptors come from an adult in good health.

This clone has just one count. This chain connects TRBV18 to TRBJ1-3, with D unclear. The germline V and J ends were trimmed by 0 bases and 0 bases, with 9 bases remaining between them. Germline CDR1 is KGHSH and CDR2 is LQKENI. The CDR3 consists of 16 residues. CDR3 sequence reads: CASSPPQASSGNTIYF. DNA of the CDR3: TGTGCCAGCTCACCACCGCAGGCTAGCTCTGGAAACACCATATATTTT. The full variable domain, its missing parts supplied by reference TRBV18 and TRBJ1-3, is NAGVMQNPRHLVRRRGQEARLRCSPMKGHSHVYWYRQLPEEGLKFMVYLQKENIIDESGMPKERFSAEFPKEGPSILRIQQVVRGDSAAYFCASSPPQASSGNTIYFGEGSWLTVV.

The chain couples TRBV7-9 to TRBJ2-5, with unresolved D. The CDR3 extends over 11 amino acids. The germline gives CDR1 SEHNR, CDR2 FQNEAQ (reference sequence). V was pared by 5 bases and J by 1 base, with 2 bases between. Written as DNA, the CDR3 is TGTGCCAGCAGCCTCCAAGAGACCCAGTACTTC. As protein: CASSLQETQYF.

This clone has just one count. This chain joins TRBV15 and TRBJ1-5; no reliable D call. Germline V gives CDR1 LNHNV, CDR2 YYDKDF (reference sequence). The CDR3 length is 14 residues. V lost 4 bases and J 11 bases, leaving 18 bases between the germline ends. CDR3 coding DNA: TGTGCCACCAGCAATCCCACAGAGCCGACGGCCCAGCATTTT. Translation: CATSNPTEPTAQHF.

The gene calls are TRBV14 and TRBJ1-1; D gene ambiguous. Germline loops: CDR1 SGHDN, CDR2 FVKESK. There are 13 residues in the CDR3. With 0 bases removed from V and 5 bases from J, the gap between germline ends came to 7 bases. The CDR3 sequence: CASSQDQKTEAFF. CDR3 coding DNA: TGTGCCAGCAGCCAAGATCAGAAGACTGAAGCTTTCTTT.

The chain combines TRBV7-3 with TRBJ2-2; 7 bases map to TRBD2. Trimming took 5 bases from V and 7 from J; bases not matched to a gene: 4. Germline V gives CDR1 SGHTA, CDR2 FQGTGA. CDR3 length equals 13 residues. The CDR3 protein is CASSPGLSGELFF. The CDR3 nucleotides are TGTGCCAGCAGCCCGGGACTAAGCGGGGAGCTGTTTTTT.

In this sample, this clone turned up a few times. The CDR3 DNA follows: TGTGCCAGCAGTTTATCGATTAACTACGAGCAGTACTTC. Its translation: CASSLSINYEQYF. This chain uses TRBV27 with TRBJ2-7; D not resolved. This CDR3 is built from 13 residues. Germline CDR1 reads MNHEY; CDR2 reads SMNVEV (reference sequence). The V gene lost 0 bases and the J gene lost 3 bases, with 6 bases spanning the gap.

The chain employs TRBV18 and TRBJ2-3; perhaps D is TRBD1 or TRBD2 (6 bases each). CDR3 length: 15 residues. Trimming removed 0 bases at V and 6 bases at J, with 13 bases between. Germline loops: CDR1 KGHSH, CDR2 LQKENI. The CDR3 DNA follows: TGTGCCAGCTCACCACCGGTGGGGGGCTCGGATACGCAGTATTTT. Residues: CASSPPVGGSDTQYF.

This chain links TRBV28 with TRBJ2-7, with 9 nucleotides matching TRBD1. The germline V gene has CDR1 MDHEN and CDR2 SYDVKM. Losses at the gene ends were 2 bases for V and 2 bases for J; bases not matched to a gene: 4. CDR3 size: 15 residues. CDR3 residues: CASSLTTGGTYEQYF. The DNA for the CDR3 is TGTGCCAGCAGTTTAACGACAGGGGGTACCTACGAGCAGTACTTC.

The J gene is TRBJ1-6, the V gene TRBV10-2; 7 bases are a match to TRBD1. CDR1 WSHSY and CDR2 SAAADI come from the germline V gene. The CDR3 covers 14 residues. The ends lost 6 bases at V and 7 bases at J; junction bases unmatched: 6. This CDR3 is CASSLTGQNSPLHF. CDR3 DNA: TGCGCCAGCAGCCTGACAGGGCAGAATTCACCCCTCCACTTT.

The rearrangement joins TRBV30 to TRBJ1-2; 9 bases map to TRBD1. Germline V lookup: CDR1 GTSNPN, CDR2 SVGIG (reference sequence). J was trimmed by 6 bases and V by 1 base; bases with no gene match: 12. This CDR3 contains 16 residues. CDR3 bases: TGTGCCTGGAGTGCGCTCGGGACAGGGTACTGGGATGGCTACACCTTC. Protein product: CAWSALGTGYWDGYTF.

The V call is TRBV28, the J call TRBJ1-3; tentative D call: TRBD1 (6 bases). Trimming cost V 5 bases and J 1 base, with 15 bases left between them. The CDR3 length is 16 residues. Germline assignment: CDR1 MDHEN and CDR2 SYDVKM. CDR3 sequence (DNA): TGTGCCAGCAGTCCGGGACATTCGATATCTGGAAACACCATATATTTT. Amino acid sequence: CASSPGHSISGNTIYF.

The genes are TRBV9 and TRBJ1-3; D remains ambiguous. V was cut by 0 bases and J by 0 bases, with 10 bases left in between. Germline-derived CDR1 and CDR2 are SGDLS and YYNGEE. The length of the CDR3 is 16 residues. The CDR3 spells CASSVDPGFSGNTIYF. CDR3 bases: TGTGCCAGCAGCGTAGACCCGGGGTTCTCTGGAAACACCATATATTTT.

The rearrangement links TRBV7-9 to TRBJ2-1, with D perhaps given as TRBD1 or TRBD2 (5 bases each). The germline V and J ends were trimmed by 2 bases and 8 bases, with 10 bases remaining between them. Germline V gives CDR1 SEHNR, CDR2 FQNEAQ (reference sequence). This CDR3 spans 13 amino acids. The CDR3 loop reads CASSLQGADEQFF. In DNA form, the CDR3 reads TGTGCCAGCAGCTTACAGGGAGCGGATGAGCAGTTCTTC.

The chain uses TRBV5-6 and TRBJ2-3; possibly TRBD1 for D (5 bases). The CDR3 is made up of 12 amino acids. V was cut by 5 bases and J by 6 bases, with 10 bases left in between. Germline CDR1 is SGHDT and CDR2 is YYEEEE. The CDR3 nucleotides are TGTGCCAGCAGTTTGCCAGGGGATACGCAGTATTTT. Encoded protein: CASSLPGDTQYF.

V usage is TRBV19 and J usage is TRBJ1-4; possible D gene TRBD1, 5 bases. V was cut by 8 bases and J by 4 bases, with 17 bases left in between. Germline lookup yields CDR1 LNHDA and CDR2 SQIVND (reference sequence). The CDR3 length is 15 residues. The CDR3 DNA is TGTGCCAGTGCCCCTATCGGGGGGAATAATGAAAAACTGTTTTTT. Its protein product is CASAPIGGNNEKLFF.

The chain carries TRBV27 and TRBJ1-2; 7 bases align to TRBD1. J lost 2 bases, V lost 5 bases, and 14 bases had no gene match. CDR1 and CDR2 (germline): MNHEY, SMNVEV (reference sequence). The CDR3 runs 17 residues. DNA for the CDR3: TGTGCCAGCAGTCCTCGACAGGGCGCCCCTCTCAACTATGGCTACACCTTC. Residues: CASSPRQGAPLNYGYTF.

The chain couples TRBV7-2 to TRBJ2-7; D may correspond to TRBD1 or TRBD2 (5 bases each). V lost 4 bases to trimming and J lost 6 bases, with 16 bases between them. The germline CDR1 and CDR2 sequences are SGHTA and FQGNSA. The CDR3 sequence is 14 residues long. The DNA for the CDR3 is TGTGCCAGCAGCTCCGGAGGAGACAGACGCGAGCAGTACTTC. Its translation: CASSSGGDRREQYF. Using reference TRBV7-2 and TRBJ2-7 for the parts outside the CDR3, the full variable domain is GAGVSQSPSNKVTEKGKDVELRCDPISGHTALYWYRQSLGQGLEFLIYFQGNSAPDKSGLPSDRFSAERTGGSVSTLTIQRTQQEDSAVYLCASSSGGDRREQYFGPGTRLTVT.

The chain uses TRBV19 and TRBJ1-1, with 7 bases that match TRBD1. V gave up 8 bases and J gave up 1 base; unmatched junction bases: 10. CDR3 length equals 15 residues. CDR1 is LNHDA, CDR2 SQIVND, per germline (reference sequence). The CDR3 sequence is CASRQWDRPNTEAFF. In DNA form, the CDR3 reads TGTGCCAGTCGACAATGGGACAGACCGAACACTGAAGCTTTCTTT.

The chain links TRBV6-5 to TRBJ1-5; 7 nucleotides agree with TRBD1. Trimming at V came to 5 bases and at J to 4 bases, leaving 5 bases not matched to a gene. Germline lookup yields CDR1 MNHEY and CDR2 SVGAGI. The CDR3 sequence is 14 residues long. The CDR3 coding sequence is TGTGCCAGCAGTCGACAGGGTCGAAATCAGCCCCAGCATTTT. This sequence encodes CASSRQGRNQPQHF.